This TCR beta chain was captured in a study of response to subunit inactivated influenza vaccine. Each CDR3 protein is one row after TCRdb ran MiXCR on the RT-PCR reads. The data show hundreds of thousands of distinct CDR3 sequences, around 8% seen once. Study results and limitations: New T cells are recruited in small numbers by each seasonal influenza vaccination, according to the authors' suggestion.

Germline V lookup: CDR1 SGHTA, CDR2 FQGNSA. The CDR3 totals 14 residues. V was clipped by 5 bases and J by 4 bases; unmatched bases: 1. The table lists this clonotype with many counts. Its antigen is unidentified. This receptor was obtained from a man aged 50 to 69 who received an inactivated influenza vaccine. The chain uses TRBV7-2 and TRBJ2-7; 14 bases map to TRBD2. The sample consisted of PBMCs from blood, taken less than 30 months after vaccination. CDR3 in DNA: TGTGCCAGCAGCCGGACTAGCGGGAGGTACGAGCAGTACTTC. The encoded protein is CASSRTSGRYEQYF.